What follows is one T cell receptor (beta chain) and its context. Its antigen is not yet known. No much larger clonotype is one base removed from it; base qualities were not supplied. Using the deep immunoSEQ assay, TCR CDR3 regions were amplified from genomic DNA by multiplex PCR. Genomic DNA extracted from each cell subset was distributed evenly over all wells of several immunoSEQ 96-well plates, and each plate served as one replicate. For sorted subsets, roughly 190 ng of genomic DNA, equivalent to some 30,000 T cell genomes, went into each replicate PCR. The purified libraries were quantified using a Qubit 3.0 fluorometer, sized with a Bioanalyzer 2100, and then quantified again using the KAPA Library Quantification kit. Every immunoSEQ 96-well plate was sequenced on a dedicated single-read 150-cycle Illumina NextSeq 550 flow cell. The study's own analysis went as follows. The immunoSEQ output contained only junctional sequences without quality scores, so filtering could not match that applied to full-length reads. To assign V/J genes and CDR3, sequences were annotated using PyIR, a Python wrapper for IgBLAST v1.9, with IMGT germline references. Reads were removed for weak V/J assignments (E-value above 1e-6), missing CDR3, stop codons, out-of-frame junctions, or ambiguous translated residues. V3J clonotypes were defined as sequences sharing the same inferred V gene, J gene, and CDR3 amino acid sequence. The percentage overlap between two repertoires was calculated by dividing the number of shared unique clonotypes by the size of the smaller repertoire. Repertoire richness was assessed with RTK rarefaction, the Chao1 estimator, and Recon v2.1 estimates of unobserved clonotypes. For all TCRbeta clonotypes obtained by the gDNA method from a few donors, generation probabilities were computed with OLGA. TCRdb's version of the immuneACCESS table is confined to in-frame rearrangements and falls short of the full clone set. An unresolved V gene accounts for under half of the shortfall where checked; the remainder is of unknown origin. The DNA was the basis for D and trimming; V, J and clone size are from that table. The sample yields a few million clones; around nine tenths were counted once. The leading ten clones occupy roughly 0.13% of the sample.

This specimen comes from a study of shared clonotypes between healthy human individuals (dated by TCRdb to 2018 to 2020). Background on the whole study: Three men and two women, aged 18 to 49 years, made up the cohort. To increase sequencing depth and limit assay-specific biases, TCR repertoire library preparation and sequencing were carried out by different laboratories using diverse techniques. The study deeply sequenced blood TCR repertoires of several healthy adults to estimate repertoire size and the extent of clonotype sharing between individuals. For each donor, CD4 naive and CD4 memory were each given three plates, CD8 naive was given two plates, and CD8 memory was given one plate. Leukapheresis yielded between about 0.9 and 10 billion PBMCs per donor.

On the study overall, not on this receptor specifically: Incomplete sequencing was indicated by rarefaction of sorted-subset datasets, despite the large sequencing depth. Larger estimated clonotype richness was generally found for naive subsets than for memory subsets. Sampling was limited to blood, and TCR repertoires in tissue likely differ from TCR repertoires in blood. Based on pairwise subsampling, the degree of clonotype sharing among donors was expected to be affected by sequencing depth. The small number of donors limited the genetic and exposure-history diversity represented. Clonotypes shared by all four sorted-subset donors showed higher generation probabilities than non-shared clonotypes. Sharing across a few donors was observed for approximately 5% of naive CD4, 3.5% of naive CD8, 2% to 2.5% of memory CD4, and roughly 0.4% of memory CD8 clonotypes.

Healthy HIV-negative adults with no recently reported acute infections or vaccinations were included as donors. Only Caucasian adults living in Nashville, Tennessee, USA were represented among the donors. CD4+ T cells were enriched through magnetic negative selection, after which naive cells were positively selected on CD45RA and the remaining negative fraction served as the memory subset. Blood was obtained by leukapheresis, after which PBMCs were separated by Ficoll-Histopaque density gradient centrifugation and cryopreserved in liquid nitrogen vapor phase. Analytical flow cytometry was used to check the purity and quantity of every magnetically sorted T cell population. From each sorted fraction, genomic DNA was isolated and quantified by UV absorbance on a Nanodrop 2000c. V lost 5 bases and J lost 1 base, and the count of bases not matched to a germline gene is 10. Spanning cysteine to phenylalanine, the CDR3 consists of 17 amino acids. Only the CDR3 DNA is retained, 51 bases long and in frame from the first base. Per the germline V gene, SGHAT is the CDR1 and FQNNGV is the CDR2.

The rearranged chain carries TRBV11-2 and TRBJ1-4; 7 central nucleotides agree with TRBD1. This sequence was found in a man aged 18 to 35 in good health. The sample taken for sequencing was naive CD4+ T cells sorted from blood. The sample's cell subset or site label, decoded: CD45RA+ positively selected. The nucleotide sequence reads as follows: TGTGCCAGCAGCATGACAGGGAGATTGCGAACTAATGAAAAACTGTTTTTT. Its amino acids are CASSMTGRLRTNEKLFF.